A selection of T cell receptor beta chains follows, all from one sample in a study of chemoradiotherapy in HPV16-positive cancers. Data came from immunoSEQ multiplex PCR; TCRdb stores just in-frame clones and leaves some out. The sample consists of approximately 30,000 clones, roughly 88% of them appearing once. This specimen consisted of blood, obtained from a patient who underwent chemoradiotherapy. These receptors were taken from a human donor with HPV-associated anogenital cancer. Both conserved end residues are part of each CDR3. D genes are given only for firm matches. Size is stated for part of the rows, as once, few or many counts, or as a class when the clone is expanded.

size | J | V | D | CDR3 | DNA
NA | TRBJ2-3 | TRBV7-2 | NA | CASSARAGLTPNTQYF | TGTGCCAGCAGCGCCCGCGCGGGACTCACGCCGAATACGCAGTATTTT
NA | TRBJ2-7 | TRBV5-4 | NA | CASSSGGRGSVEQYF | TGTGCCAGCAGCTCGGGGGGCAGGGGATCCGTCGAGCAGTACTTC
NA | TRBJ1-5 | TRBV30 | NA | CAWSPGLLGQPQHF | TGTGCCTGGAGTCCGGGACTCTTGGGTCAGCCCCAGCATTTT
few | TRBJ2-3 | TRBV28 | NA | CASGTGEGTDTQYF | TGTGCCAGCGGTACAGGGGAGGGAACAGATACGCAGTATTTT
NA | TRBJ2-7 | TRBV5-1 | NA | CASKDIGLGEQYF | TGCGCCAGCAAAGACATCGGACTGGGCGAGCAGTACTTC
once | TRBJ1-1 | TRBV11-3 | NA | CASSFGGGLIWSTEAFF | TGTGCCAGCAGCTTCGGGGGGGGTTTAATTTGGAGCACTGAAGCTTTCTTT
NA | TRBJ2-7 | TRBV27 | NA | CASSLGYEQYF | TGTGCCAGCAGTTTAGGCTACGAGCAGTACTTC
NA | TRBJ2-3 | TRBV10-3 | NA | CAIRGGTTDTQYF | TGTGCCATCAGAGGGGGAACCACAGATACGCAGTATTTT
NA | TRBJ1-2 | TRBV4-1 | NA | CASSQDRGKVGYTF | TGCGCCAGCAGCCAAGATCGGGGGAAGGTTGGCTACACCTTC
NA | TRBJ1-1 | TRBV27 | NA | CASSLNPRLEGTEAFF | TGTGCCAGCAGTTTAAACCCGAGGTTGGAGGGTACTGAAGCTTTCTTT
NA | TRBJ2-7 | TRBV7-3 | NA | CASSLTGSGYEQYF | TGTGCCAGCAGCTTAACGGGCTCGGGTTACGAGCAGTACTTC
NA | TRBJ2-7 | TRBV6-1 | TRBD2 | CASSRAQRGSYEQYF | TGTGCCAGCAGTAGGGCCCAGCGGGGCTCCTACGAGCAGTACTTC
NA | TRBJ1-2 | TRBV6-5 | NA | CASSYDRSEYYGYTF | TGTGCCAGCAGTTACGACAGGTCAGAGTACTATGGCTACACCTTC
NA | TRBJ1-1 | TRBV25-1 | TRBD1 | CASRGQGNNPNTEAFF | TGTGCCAGCAGGGGACAGGGTAATAACCCTAACACTGAAGCTTTCTTT
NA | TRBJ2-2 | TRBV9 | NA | CASSVVGGTGELFF | TGTGCCAGCAGCGTAGTGGGTGGGACCGGGGAGCTGTTTTTT
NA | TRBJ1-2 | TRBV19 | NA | CASSASKLANYGYTF | TGTGCCAGTAGTGCTTCGAAGTTAGCTAACTATGGCTACACCTTC
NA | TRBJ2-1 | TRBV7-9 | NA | CASSPLFTRNRYNEQFF | TGTGCCAGCAGCCCTTTGTTCACTCGCAACCGATACAATGAGCAGTTCTTC
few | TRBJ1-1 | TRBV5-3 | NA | CARSFGRGGRQMNTEAFF | TGTGCCAGAAGTTTTGGACGTGGGGGGCGCCAGATGAACACTGAAGCTTTCTTT
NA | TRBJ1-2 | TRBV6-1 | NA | CATTRVARGYTF | TGTGCCACCACCCGAGTCGCACGGGGCTACACCTTC
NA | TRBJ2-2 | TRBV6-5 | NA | CASSYGGSLNTGELFF | TGTGCCAGCAGTTATGGGGGCAGTTTAAACACCGGGGAGCTGTTTTTT
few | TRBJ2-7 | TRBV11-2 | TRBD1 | CASRAGTGIYF | TGTGCCAGCAGGGCCGGGACAGGGATATACTTC
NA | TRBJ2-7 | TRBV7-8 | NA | CASSHTTYEQYF | TGTGCCAGCAGCCATACTACCTACGAGCAGTACTTC
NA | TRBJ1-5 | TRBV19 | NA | CASSISGGRGNQPQHF | TGTGCCAGTAGTATAAGTGGGGGTAGGGGCAATCAGCCCCAGCATTTT
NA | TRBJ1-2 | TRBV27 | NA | CASSHTNYGYTF | TGTGCCAGCAGTCACACCAACTATGGCTACACCTTC
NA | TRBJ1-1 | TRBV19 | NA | CASSIGSRDTEAFF | TGTGCCAGTAGTATTGGAAGTCGGGACACTGAAGCTTTCTTT
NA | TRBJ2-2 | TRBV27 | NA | CASTQIQGSGELFF | TGTGCCAGCACCCAAATCCAGGGGTCCGGGGAGCTGTTTTTT
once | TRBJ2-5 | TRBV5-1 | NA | CASSINPGQKETQYF | TGCGCCAGCAGCATAAACCCGGGACAAAAAGAGACCCAGTACTTC
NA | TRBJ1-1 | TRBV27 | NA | CASSSAGGNTEAFF | TGTGCCAGCAGTTCGGCCGGGGGGAACACTGAAGCTTTCTTT
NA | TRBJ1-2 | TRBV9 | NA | CASSVAGGPDYGYTF | TGTGCCAGCAGCGTAGCGGGGGGACCAGACTATGGCTACACCTTC
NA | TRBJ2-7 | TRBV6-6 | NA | CASSPSYEQYF | TGTGCCAGCAGCCCTTCCTACGAGCAGTACTTC
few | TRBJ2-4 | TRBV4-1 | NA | CASSPKGLGGVDNIQYF | TGCGCCAGCAGCCCAAAAGGACTCGGCGGTGTGGATAACATTCAGTACTTC
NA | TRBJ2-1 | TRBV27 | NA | CASSLIRPGDEQFF | TGTGCCAGCAGTTTAATCCGGCCTGGCGATGAGCAGTTCTTC
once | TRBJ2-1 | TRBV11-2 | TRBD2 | CASSLGLAGGEQFF | TGTGCCAGCAGCTTAGGACTAGCGGGAGGTGAGCAGTTCTTC
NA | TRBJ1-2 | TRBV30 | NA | CAWGNGIFGYGYTF | TGTGCCTGGGGGAACGGGATATTCGGCTATGGCTACACCTTC
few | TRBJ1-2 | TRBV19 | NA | CASSIGGNGYTF | TGTGCCAGTAGTATAGGCGGGAACGGCTACACCTTC
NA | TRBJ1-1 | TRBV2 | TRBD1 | CASSEGQGNPAFF | TGTGCCAGCAGTGAGGGACAGGGGAATCCAGCTTTCTTT
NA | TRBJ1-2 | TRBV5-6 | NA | CASADFFRGVRGYTF | TGTGCCAGCGCCGACTTTTTTCGCGGGGTACGGGGCTACACCTTC
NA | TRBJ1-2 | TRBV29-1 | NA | CSVVEGYTF | TGCAGCGTTGTGGAAGGCTACACCTTC
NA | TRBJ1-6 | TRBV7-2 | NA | CASSLGAGSSPLHF | TGTGCCAGCAGCTTAGGAGCAGGGTCCTCACCCCTCCACTTT
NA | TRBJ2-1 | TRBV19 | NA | CASTPGATTYNEQFF | TGTGCCAGTACCCCTGGGGCAACTACCTACAATGAGCAGTTCTTC
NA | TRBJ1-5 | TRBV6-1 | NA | CASSDRYNQPQHF | TGTGCCAGCAGTGACAGGTACAATCAGCCCCAGCATTTT
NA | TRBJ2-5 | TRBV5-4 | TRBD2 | CASSLRGLAGGTQYF | TGTGCCAGCAGCTTGCGCGGACTAGCGGGGGGGACCCAGTACTTC
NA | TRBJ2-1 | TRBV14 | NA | CASSQDEGSFWGNEQFF | TGTGCCAGCAGCCAAGATGAAGGCAGCTTCTGGGGCAATGAGCAGTTCTTC
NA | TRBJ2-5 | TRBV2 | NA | CVSSGEEETQYF | TGTGTCAGCAGTGGCGAAGAAGAGACCCAGTACTTC
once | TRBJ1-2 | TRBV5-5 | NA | CASSLEGAGTYGYTF | TGTGCCAGCAGCTTGGAGGGCGCGGGGACCTATGGCTACACCTTC
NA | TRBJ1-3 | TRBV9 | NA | CASSEGRASGNTIYF | TGTGCCAGCAGCGAGGGACGGGCCTCTGGAAACACCATATATTTT
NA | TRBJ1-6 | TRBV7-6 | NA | CASSSIVRHNSPLHF | TGTGCCAGCAGCTCCATCGTGCGGCATAATTCACCCCTCCACTTT
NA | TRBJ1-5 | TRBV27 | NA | CASSPTGLPQHF | TGTGCCAGCAGTCCAACAGGGTTACCCCAGCATTTT
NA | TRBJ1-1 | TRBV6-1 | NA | CASGEREASAFF | TGTGCCAGCGGTGAGCGGGAGGCGTCGGCTTTCTTT
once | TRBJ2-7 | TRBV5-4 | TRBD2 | CASSLLAGAYEQYF | TGTGCCAGCAGCTTACTAGCGGGGGCCTACGAGCAGTACTTC
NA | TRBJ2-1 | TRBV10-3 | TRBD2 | CAHGSGSTYNEQFF | TGTGCCCACGGTAGCGGGAGCACTTACAATGAGCAGTTCTTC
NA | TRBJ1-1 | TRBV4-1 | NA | CASSQGAAGASARAFF | TGCGCCAGCAGCCAAGGGGCGGCAGGGGCCTCGGCGAGAGCTTTCTTT
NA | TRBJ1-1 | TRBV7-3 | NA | CASSRNGLRGAFF | TGTGCCAGCAGCCGAAACGGGCTTAGGGGAGCTTTCTTT
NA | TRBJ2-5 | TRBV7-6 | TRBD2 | CASSLPGLAGTRETQYF | TGTGCCAGCAGCTTACCCGGACTAGCGGGAACAAGGGAGACCCAGTACTTC